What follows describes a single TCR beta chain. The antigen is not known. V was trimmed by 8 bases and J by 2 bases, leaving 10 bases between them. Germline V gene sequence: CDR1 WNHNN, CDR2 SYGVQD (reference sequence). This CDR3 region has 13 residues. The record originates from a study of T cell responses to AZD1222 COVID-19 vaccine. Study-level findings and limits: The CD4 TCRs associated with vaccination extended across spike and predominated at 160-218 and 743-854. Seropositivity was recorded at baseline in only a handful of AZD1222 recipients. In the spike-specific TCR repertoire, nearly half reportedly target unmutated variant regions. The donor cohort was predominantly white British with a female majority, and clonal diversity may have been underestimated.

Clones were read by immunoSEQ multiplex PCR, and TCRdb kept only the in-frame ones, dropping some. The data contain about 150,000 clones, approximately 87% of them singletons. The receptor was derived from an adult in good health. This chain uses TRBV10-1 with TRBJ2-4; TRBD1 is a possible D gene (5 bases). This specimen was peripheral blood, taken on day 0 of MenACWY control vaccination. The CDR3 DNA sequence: TGCGCCAGCCAGAAGGACACCAAAAACATTCAGTACTTC. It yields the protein CASQKDTKNIQYF.